Below, one TCR beta chain is given with its context. There is no known antigen for this receptor. Base quality data are lacking; no much larger clone is found one base away. This entry comes from a study of response to subunit inactivated influenza vaccine (dated by TCRdb to the late 2010s). Study-wide context: Deep quantitative T cell receptor repertoire profiling was used in the study to track responses to a trivalent subunit inactivated influenza vaccine. Study-wide findings and limitations: According to the authors, only a limited number of new T cells may be recruited by each seasonal influenza vaccination.

V is shortened by 0 bases, J by 4 bases, and the region joining them spans 12 bases. Measured from the cysteine to the phenylalanine, the CDR3 is 16 residues long. Just the 48-base CDR3 DNA is kept, in frame starting at base 1. For CDR1 and CDR2, the germline V gene lists KGHDR and SFDVKD. Libraries came from RT-PCR. Sequencing relied on an Illumina HiSeq 2500. The public reads were quality trimmed at Q25 with fastp and then assembled into clones with MiXCR by TCRdb, keeping productive beta chains. Duplicate CDR3 protein sequences are folded into a single record with the most common DNA and genes. The sample profile shows about 520,000 distinct CDR3 sequences; 6.5% to 8% of them were found once. Less than 15% of the sample is held by the ten biggest clonotypes.

This TCR derives from a man aged 45-69 years who received an inactivated influenza vaccine. Donor details come from another sample of the same person, matched by shared clones. The sequence joins TRBV24-1 to TRBJ2-1; no D gene call is confident. This sample comprised PBMCs from blood, obtained less than 25 months after vaccination. The CDR3 is CATSDLSGNGYNEQFF. The nucleotide sequence is given as TGTGCCACCAGTGATTTGAGTGGAAACGGGTACAATGAGCAGTTCTTC.